One sample yielded the 19 T cell receptor beta chains listed below, sequenced in a study of T cells in localized non-small cell lung cancer. Repertoires were generated with immunoSEQ multiplex PCR, while TCRdb's copy carries only in-frame clones and drops some. The table records about 54,000 clones, around four fifths of them present only once. The sequences come from peripheral blood, collected before any cancer treatment. Receptor source: a female donor aged 60 or older with stage II squamous cell lung carcinoma.

This chain connects TRBV19 to TRBJ1-5; a possible D gene is TRBD1 (5 bases). The CDR3 spans 15 residues. V shed 0 bases and J shed 5 bases, with 11 bases lying between them. The V gene's germline CDR1 is LNHDA and CDR2 SQIVND (reference sequence). CDR3 protein: CASSIDSPRDQPQHF. The CDR3 region has the DNA TGTGCCAGTAGTATAGATTCCCCCAGGGATCAGCCCCAGCATTTT.

This rearrangement joins TRBV27 to TRBJ2-1, with 8 bases lining up with TRBD1. The CDR3 extends over 16 amino acids. The junction had 10 bases not matched to a gene; V was cut back by 7 bases and J by 2 bases. Germline CDR1 reads MNHEY; CDR2 reads SMNVEV (reference sequence). The CDR3 coding sequence is TGTGCCAGCACTTGGAGGGGGACAGGAACCTACAATGAGCAGTTCTTC. As protein: CASTWRGTGTYNEQFF.

V usage is TRBV2 and J usage is TRBJ2-1; D may be TRBD1 (7 bases). V lost 4 bases and J lost 9, with 16 bases in between. The germline gives CDR1 SNHLY, CDR2 FYNNEI. This CDR3 has 14 residues. The CDR3, as DNA: TGTGCCAGCAGTGGGGTCAGGGGGGACAGTGAGCAGTTCTTC. The encoded protein is CASSGVRGDSEQFF.

V gene TRBV2 combines with J gene TRBJ1-1; 7 bases align to TRBD1. J lost 5 bases, V lost 0 bases, and 3 bases had no gene match. The CDR3 totals 14 residues. CDR1 is SNHLY, CDR2 FYNNEI, per germline. CDR3 residues: CASSEAIRGTEAFF. In DNA, the CDR3 is TGTGCCAGCAGTGAAGCCATCAGGGGGACTGAAGCTTTCTTT.

The chain links TRBV6-5 to TRBJ1-4; D perhaps matches TRBD1 (5 bases). The CDR3 runs to 16 residues. With 4 bases removed from V and 5 bases from J, the gap between germline ends came to 17 bases. Germline V gene sequence: CDR1 MNHEY, CDR2 SVGAGI. The CDR3 sequence is CASSLGQGVGNEKLFF. CDR3 sequence (DNA): TGTGCCAGCAGTTTGGGCCAGGGTGTTGGGAATGAAAAACTGTTTTTT.

CDR3 sequence: CASTDERAPPFF. CDR3 DNA sequence: TGTGCCAGCACCGACGAGCGGGCTCCCCCGTTCTTC. This rearrangement joins TRBV6-5 to TRBJ2-1, with D tentatively TRBD2 (6 bases). The length of the CDR3 is 12 residues. V gave up 7 bases and J gave up 15 bases, with 19 bases separating them. Germline lookup yields CDR1 MNHEY and CDR2 SVGAGI.

The rearrangement joins TRBV29-1 to TRBJ2-5, with 8 bases fitting TRBD1. The better agreement between TRBJ2-7 and the DNA end casts doubt on the J call. The V gene's germline CDR1 is SQVTM and CDR2 ANQGSEA. This CDR3 has 13 amino acids. This CDR3 reads CSVAETGVYEQYF. CDR3 DNA sequence: TGCAGCGTTGCGGAGACAGGGGTCTACGAGCAGTACTTC.

The chain uses TRBV9 and TRBJ2-1, with 10 nucleotides matching TRBD1. Germline loops: CDR1 SGDLS, CDR2 YYNGEE. This CDR3 contains 17 residues. Trimming cost V 0 bases and J 7 bases; bases outside gene matches: 10. As DNA, the CDR3 is TGTGCCAGCAGCGTAGACCCTGGGGACAGGGGAAGTAATGAGCAGTTCTTC. As protein: CASSVDPGDRGSNEQFF.

In DNA, the CDR3 is TGTGCCAGCAGCCAGGGGGTTGGGCAGGACTATGGCTACACCTTC. It is translated as CASSQGVGQDYGYTF. The chain is built from TRBV14 and TRBJ1-2; a weak D match, TRBD1 (5 bases). The CDR3 contains 15 residues. Germline V gene sequence: CDR1 SGHDN, CDR2 FVKESK. V was shortened by 3 bases and J by 3 bases, with 14 bases between the two germline ends.

The chain combines TRBV11-2 with TRBJ2-2; TRBD2 matches at 14 bases. The J segment lost 8 bases and the V segment lost 5 bases, leaving 7 bases of the junction unmatched. In germline, CDR1 is SGHAT, CDR2 FQNNGV. CDR3 length equals 16 residues. This chain's CDR3 is CASSLGTSGGRGELFF. DNA for the CDR3: TGTGCCAGCAGCCTAGGGACTAGCGGGGGCCGAGGGGAGCTGTTTTTT.

This clone has a handful of counts. This sequence joins TRBV27 and TRBJ2-3, with D possibly TRBD1 on 6 matching bases. This CDR3 contains 14 residues. CDR1 is MNHEY and CDR2 is SMNVEV in the germline V gene (reference sequence). V gave up 3 bases and J gave up 8 bases, with 15 bases separating them. In DNA form, the CDR3 reads TGTGCCAGCAGTTTCCTCCCAGGGGTAGGTACGCAGTATTTT. Protein product: CASSFLPGVGTQYF.

This chain links TRBV4-3 with TRBJ2-7; D is possibly TRBD1 (5 bases). The V gene's germline CDR1 is LGHNA and CDR2 YSLEER. Deletions cut 0 bases from V and 5 bases from J, with 20 bases between. The CDR3 sequence is 17 residues long. The CDR3 here is CASSQDRGGSRPHEQYF. CDR3 DNA sequence: TGCGCCAGCAGCCAAGATAGGGGTGGCAGCCGACCCCACGAGCAGTACTTC.

The table lists this clone with a count of one. The chain employs TRBV5-1 and TRBJ2-5; 8 nucleotides line up with TRBD1. The end of the DNA is better explained by TRBJ2-7, so the J call may be wrong. Germline V lookup: CDR1 SGHRS, CDR2 YFSETQ. This CDR3 is built from 16 residues. In nucleotides, the CDR3 is TGCGCCAGCAGCGTAGGATCCTACAGGGGGTCCTACGAGCAGTACTTC. Protein: CASSVGSYRGSYEQYF.

This chain uses TRBV9 with TRBJ2-5, with D perhaps TRBD2 (6 bases). Trimming shortened V by 6 bases and J by 5 bases, and 14 bases separated the two germline ends. Looked up from germline, CDR1 is SGDLS and CDR2 is YYNGEE. CDR3 size: 13 residues. This chain's CDR3 is CASTRGTGETQYF. The DNA for the CDR3 is TGTGCCAGCACCCGGGGGACCGGGGAGACCCAGTACTTC. The whole variable domain, filled in from reference TRBV9 and TRBJ2-5, reads DSGVTQTPKHLITATGQRVTLRCSPRSGDLSVYWYQQSLDQGLQFLIQYYNGEERAKGNILERFSAQQFPDLHSELNLSSLELGDSALYFCASTRGTGETQYFGPGTRLLVL.

V is TRBV10-2 and J is TRBJ2-4, with D unclear. V lost 7 bases and J lost 3, with 10 bases in between. Germline values: CDR1 WSHSY, CDR2 SAAADI. This CDR3 is 13 amino acids long. The CDR3 DNA reads as TGCGCCAGCACCTCCCCGGGCAAAAACATTCAGTACTTC. Protein product: CASTSPGKNIQYF.

The genes are TRBV19 and TRBJ1-1, with D uncertain. Trimming took off 8 bases at V and 2 bases at J, with 6 bases between the two ends. The CDR3 runs 11 residues. Germline-derived CDR1 and CDR2 are LNHDA and SQIVND (reference sequence). CDR3 loop: CASQRNTEAFF. The CDR3 DNA is TGTGCCAGTCAGAGAAACACTGAAGCTTTCTTT.

The CDR3 DNA follows: TGTGCCAGCAGTGCCCATCGAGAATGGGGCAATCAGCCCCAGCATTTT. Its translation: CASSAHREWGNQPQHF. The J gene is TRBJ1-5, the V gene TRBV25-1, with D unresolved. The V gene lost 4 bases and the J gene lost 2 bases, with 15 bases spanning the gap. This CDR3 is 16 amino acids long. The germline V gene encodes CDR1 MGHDK and CDR2 SYGVNS.

V gene TRBV18 combines with J gene TRBJ1-1; no clear D gene. There are 14 residues in the CDR3. Trimming pared 2 bases from V and 1 base from J, leaving 8 bases between. Germline CDR1 and CDR2: KGHSH and LQKENI. In DNA, the CDR3 is TGTGCCAGCTCACCATACGGGCAGAACACTGAAGCTTTCTTT. Translation gives CASSPYGQNTEAFF.

The CDR3 DNA follows: TGTGCCAGCAGCTTGCCGGGACAATGGGCTGAAGCTTTCTTT. Translated, it gives CASSLPGQWAEAFF. The rearrangement links TRBV5-4 to TRBJ1-1; D may be TRBD1 (6 bases). In germline, CDR1 is SGHNT, CDR2 YYREEE (reference sequence). The CDR3 length is 14 residues. Deletions cut 1 base from V and 6 bases from J, with 13 bases between.